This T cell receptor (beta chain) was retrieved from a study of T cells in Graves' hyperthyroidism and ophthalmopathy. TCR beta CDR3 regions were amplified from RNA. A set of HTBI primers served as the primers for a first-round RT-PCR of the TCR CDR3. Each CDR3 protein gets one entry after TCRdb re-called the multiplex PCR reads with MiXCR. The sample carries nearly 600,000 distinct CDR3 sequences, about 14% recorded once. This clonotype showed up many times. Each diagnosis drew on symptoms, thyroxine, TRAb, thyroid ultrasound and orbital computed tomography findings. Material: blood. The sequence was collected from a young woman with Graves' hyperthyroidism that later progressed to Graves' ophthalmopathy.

CDR3 sequence (DNA): TGCAGTGCTAGTAACCGGGACAGGGGGATAGGCTACACCTTC. Translating gives CSASNRDRGIGYTF. The chain uses TRBV20-1 and TRBJ1-2, with 11 positions matching TRBD1. This CDR3 spans 14 amino acids. The germline gives CDR1 DFQATT, CDR2 SNEGSKA (reference sequence). V was pared by 3 bases and J by 8 bases, with 8 bases of the junction left unmatched.